This TCR beta chain was captured by sequencing in a study of neurological immune-mediated disorders. This clonotype was observed many times. Its target is unknown. One entry per CDR3 protein, called by TCRdb with MiXCR from the 5' RACE reads. The sample shows roughly 50,000 distinct CDR3 sequences, roughly 13% of them seen only once. Whole-study findings and limits: Sharing of CDR3 amino acid sequences among expanded clones across subjects was absent, suggesting private repertoires in all groups. Expansion of TCR clones was greatest in HTLV-1-associated myelopathy and smallest in multiple sclerosis, where it fell below that of healthy controls.

The V and J ends lost 2 bases and 0 bases respectively, with 14 bases between them. Germline V lookup: CDR1 DFQATT, CDR2 SNEGSKA (reference sequence). The CDR3 runs 15 residues. The sequence came from a woman aged 60 to 75 with HTLV-1-associated myelopathy (HAM/TSP). Sequences were obtained from PBMCs. The chain has TRBV20-1 and TRBJ2-7; possible D gene TRBD2, 6 bases. CDR3 region: CSARPGGVSSYEQYF. The CDR3 DNA follows: TGCAGTGCTAGACCCGGAGGGGTGAGCTCCTACGAGCAGTACTTC.